Each of the 28 T cell receptor beta chains below was sequenced from the same sample in a study of blood T cell repertoires in COVID-19. The table came from immunoSEQ multiplex PCR; TCRdb's copy has only in-frame clones and leaves some out. The sample holds about 220,000 clones, roughly nine tenths seen once. Sequenced input: PBMCs or T cells enriched from blood (not recorded which). These receptors were obtained from a woman aged 18 to 35 in a cohort exposed to, infected with or recovered from COVID-19 (not recorded which).

This chain links TRBV30 with TRBJ2-7; a possible D gene is TRBD2 (5 bases). CDR3 length: 13 residues. The V end was cut by 7 bases, the J end by 1 base, with 14 bases between. Germline V CDR1 and CDR2: GTSNPN, SVGIG (reference sequence). The CDR3: CAYRGSGSYEQYF. As DNA, the CDR3 is TGTGCCTATCGAGGGAGCGGATCCTACGAGCAGTACTTC.

V and J are TRBV5-6 and TRBJ1-1; D is ambiguous. This CDR3 is 13 amino acids long. Germline values: CDR1 SGHDT, CDR2 YYEEEE. Trimming cost V 4 bases and J 6 bases, with 13 bases left between them. The CDR3 reads CASSHSGSPEAFF. The CDR3 nucleotides are TGTGCCAGCAGCCACAGTGGGTCCCCTGAAGCTTTCTTT.

V is TRBV9 and J is TRBJ2-7; no clear D. The length of the CDR3 is 14 residues. Trimming pared 0 bases from V and 0 bases from J, leaving 7 bases between. The V gene's germline CDR1 is SGDLS and CDR2 YYNGEE. In nucleotides, the CDR3 is TGTGCCAGCAGCGTAGCAATGAGCTCCTACGAGCAGTACTTC. Translating gives CASSVAMSSYEQYF.

The chain is built from TRBV19 and TRBJ1-5; 12 nucleotides line up with TRBD1. The CDR3 extends over 15 amino acids. CDR1 LNHDA and CDR2 SQIVND come from the germline V gene (reference sequence). Trimming removed 6 bases from V and 3 bases from J; junction bases left unmatched: 3. CDR3 loop: CASRWDRGPNQPQHF. The CDR3 DNA reads as TGTGCCAGTAGATGGGACAGGGGGCCCAATCAGCCCCAGCATTTT.

The chain employs TRBV7-3 and TRBJ2-7; tentatively, D is TRBD2 (6 bases). This CDR3 is 17 amino acids long. V lost 2 bases to trimming and J lost 6 bases, with 23 bases between them. Germline CDR1 and CDR2: SGHTA and FQGTGA. The CDR3, as DNA: TGTGCCAGCAGCTTAGCTCCGGCCCTGGGACTCTCGGGCGAGCAGTACTTC. As protein: CASSLAPALGLSGEQYF.

CDR3 region: CASSRTGRGAPDTQYF. Here the CDR3 DNA reads TGTGCCAGCTCACGTACCGGCAGGGGAGCCCCAGATACGCAGTATTTT. The chain couples TRBV18 to TRBJ2-3, with D tentatively TRBD1 (6 bases). CDR1 is KGHSH and CDR2 is LQKENI in the germline V gene. V lost 4 bases and J lost 4, with 18 bases in between. CDR3 length equals 16 residues.

This clone was counted once. The genes are TRBV13 and TRBJ2-3, with 13 bases matching TRBD2. CDR1 and CDR2 from the germline V gene are PRHDT and FYEKMQ (reference sequence). The trim removed 5 bases at V and 2 bases at J, leaving 10 bases unmatched. The CDR3 sequence is 18 residues long. CDR3: CASSPQILAGGPTDTQYF. CDR3 DNA: TGTGCCAGCAGCCCTCAGATACTAGCGGGAGGGCCCACAGATACGCAGTATTTT.

The chain has TRBV21-1 and TRBJ2-7; TRBD2, the table's D call, was not compared with the DNA. TRBV21-1 is shown as a pseudogene. This CDR3 spans 16 amino acids. The CDR3 bases are TGTGCCAGCAGCAAAGTGGGGGGGACACCGGTTGGCGAGCAGTACTTC. This sequence encodes CASSKVGGTPVGEQYF.

This clone was observed a few times. This same CDR3 is encoded by further DNA sequences in the sample. V usage is TRBV3-1 (or the pseudogene TRBV3-2) and J usage is TRBJ1-1, with 7 positions matching TRBD1. The V gene end was trimmed by 3 bases and the J gene end by 0 bases; junction bases not matched to a gene: 1. This CDR3 has 14 residues. From germline, CDR1 is LGHDT and CDR2 YNNKEL (reference sequence). CDR3 in amino acids: CASSQGQMNTEAFF. In DNA, the CDR3 is TGTGCCAGCAGCCAGGGACAGATGAACACTGAAGCTTTCTTT.

This sequence joins TRBV13 and TRBJ2-7; D perhaps matches TRBD1 (6 bases). From germline, CDR1 is PRHDT and CDR2 FYEKMQ (reference sequence). This CDR3 comprises 15 residues. Trimming took off 2 bases at V and 0 bases at J, with 11 bases between the two ends. The CDR3 bases are TGTGCCAGCAGCTTATTCCAGGGGCCCTCCTACGAGCAGTACTTC. This translates into CASSLFQGPSYEQYF.

The V call is TRBV5-4, the J call TRBJ2-7, with 7 bases matching TRBD2. The V and J ends lost 0 bases and 2 bases, in that order; junction bases with no gene match: 5. The CDR3 contains 15 residues. From germline, CDR1 is SGHNT and CDR2 YYREEE (reference sequence). CDR3 sequence: CASSLEPLAAYEQYF. The DNA for the CDR3 is TGTGCCAGCAGCTTGGAACCCCTAGCGGCCTACGAGCAGTACTTC.

The chain uses TRBV5-4 and TRBJ1-1; D is unresolved. Trimming cost V 0 bases and J 0 bases, with 9 bases left between them. The germline V gene encodes CDR1 SGHNT and CDR2 YYREEE (reference sequence). The CDR3 contains 15 residues. The CDR3 sequence: CASSLARSMNTEAFF. Written as DNA, the CDR3 is TGTGCCAGCAGCTTGGCCCGGAGCATGAACACTGAAGCTTTCTTT.

This chain links TRBV7-2 with TRBJ1-1; TRBD1 aligns across 9 bases. V was clipped by 5 bases and J by 5 bases; unmatched bases: 12. This CDR3 contains 16 residues. The germline V gene encodes CDR1 SGHTA and CDR2 FQGNSA. For the CDR3, the DNA is TGTGCCAGCAGCGGGACAGGGAGAGGTCCGAGTACTGAAGCTTTCTTT. Protein product: CASSGTGRGPSTEAFF.

This chain connects TRBV6-1 to TRBJ1-4; 9 positions agree with TRBD1. This CDR3 contains 15 residues. Trimming at V came to 2 bases and at J to 8 bases, leaving 6 bases not matched to a gene. Germline V gives CDR1 MNHNS, CDR2 SASEGT. CDR3 loop: CASSEIGTGWEKLFF. DNA of the CDR3: TGTGCCAGCAGTGAAATTGGGACAGGGTGGGAAAAACTGTTTTTT.

The rearrangement links TRBV5-4 to TRBJ1-2, with D perhaps matching TRBD1 (6 bases). CDR1 and CDR2 (germline): SGHNT, YYREEE (reference sequence). V was clipped by 4 bases and J by 5 bases, with 15 bases between them. CDR3 size: 14 residues. CDR3 protein: CASSPGIGQYGYTF. The CDR3 bases are TGTGCCAGCAGCCCCGGCATTGGACAGTATGGCTACACCTTC.

V is TRBV10-3 and J is TRBJ2-5; TRBD2 matches at 10 bases. The CDR3 runs to 16 residues. V shed 1 base and J 2 bases; nucleotides not matched to a gene: 4. Germline assignment: CDR1 ENHRY and CDR2 SYGVKD. CDR3 sequence reads: CAISEYETSGQETQYF. As DNA, the CDR3 is TGTGCCATCAGTGAGTACGAGACTAGCGGGCAAGAGACCCAGTACTTC.

This clone has a single count. The chain joins TRBV27 to TRBJ2-7; TRBD1 aligns across 9 bases. V shed 4 bases and J 3 bases; nucleotides not matched to a gene: 4. Per the germline V gene, CDR1 is MNHEY and CDR2 is SMNVEV (reference sequence). CDR3 length: 14 residues. The CDR3 here is CASSWTGDLYEQYF. DNA for the CDR3: TGTGCCAGCAGTTGGACAGGGGACCTCTACGAGCAGTACTTC.

The V gene is TRBV27, the J gene TRBJ1-5, with a possible D match to TRBD1 (6 bases). The CDR3 consists of 14 residues. V was clipped by 6 bases and J by 3 bases, with 12 bases between them. Germline V lookup: CDR1 MNHEY, CDR2 SMNVEV (reference sequence). The CDR3 is CASSLQGNNQPQHF. CDR3 sequence (DNA): TGTGCCAGCAGCTTACAGGGCAACAATCAGCCCCAGCATTTT.

The chain joins TRBV5-4 to TRBJ2-1; unclear D gene. This CDR3 is built from 15 residues. Germline CDR1 reads SGHNT; CDR2 reads YYREEE (reference sequence). The germline V and J ends were trimmed by 4 bases and 0 bases, with 11 bases remaining between them. CDR3 loop: CASSGNSGSYNEQFF. CDR3 in DNA: TGTGCCAGCAGCGGTAACTCGGGCTCCTACAATGAGCAGTTCTTC.

V usage is TRBV19 and J usage is TRBJ2-7, with D possibly being TRBD2 (7 bases). V gave up 4 bases and J gave up 3 bases, with 19 bases separating them. CDR3 length: 16 amino acids. CDR1 is LNHDA, CDR2 SQIVND, per germline (reference sequence). The chain's CDR3 is CASSTRGAGVLYEQYF. DNA of the CDR3: TGTGCCAGTAGTACCCGGGGGGCGGGAGTACTCTACGAGCAGTACTTC. Looking up the rest from reference TRBV19 and TRBJ2-7 gives the full variable domain: DGGITQSPKYLFRKEGQNVTLSCEQNLNHDAMYWYRQDPGQGLRLIYYSQIVNDFQKGDIAEGYSVSREKKESFPLTVTSAQKNPTAFYLCASSTRGAGVLYEQYFGPGTRLTVT.

This chain uses TRBV27 with TRBJ2-2; 10 nucleotides line up with TRBD1. Germline loops: CDR1 MNHEY, CDR2 SMNVEV (reference sequence). V was pared by 6 bases and J by 3 bases, with 13 bases of the junction left unmatched. The CDR3 runs 18 residues. The CDR3 loop is CASSHRRTGTGDTGELFF. CDR3 coding DNA: TGTGCCAGCAGCCACAGGCGTACCGGGACAGGGGACACCGGGGAGCTGTTTTTT.

This clone was seen once. The chain joins TRBV4-1 to TRBJ1-4; D is unresolved. Germline lookup yields CDR1 MGHRA and CDR2 YSYEKL. The CDR3 runs 16 residues. The germline V and J ends were trimmed by 3 bases and 4 bases, with 15 bases remaining between them. The CDR3 nucleotides are TGCGCCAGCAGCCAGGTGTCACACCGATTTAATGAAAAACTGTTTTTT. Translating gives CASSQVSHRFNEKLFF.

The V gene is TRBV29-1, the J gene TRBJ1-1; tentatively, D is TRBD1 (6 bases). The germline V gene has CDR1 SQVTM and CDR2 ANQGSEA. V dropped 7 bases and J dropped 2 bases, with 14 bases sitting between them. The CDR3 runs 13 residues. The CDR3 is CSGGRGPNTEAFF. In DNA, the CDR3 is TGCAGCGGGGGCAGGGGCCCAAACACTGAAGCTTTCTTT.

The chain joins TRBV7-3 to TRBJ2-1; 10 bases line up with TRBD1. The V and J ends lost 8 bases and 7 bases, in that order; junction bases with no gene match: 5. This CDR3 region has 13 residues. In germline, CDR1 is SGHTA, CDR2 FQGTGA. The DNA of the CDR3 is TGTGCCAGCTCGACAGGGGGCGTTAATGAGCAGTTCTTC. This translates into CASSTGGVNEQFF.

J is TRBJ1-1 and V is TRBV30; D might be TRBD1 (6 bases). The germline gives CDR1 GTSNPN, CDR2 SVGIG (reference sequence). The germline V and J ends were trimmed by 3 bases and 0 bases, with 11 bases remaining between them. The CDR3 has 14 residues. CDR3 protein: CAWRQDSVNTEAFF. The DNA of the CDR3 is TGTGCCTGGAGGCAGGACAGTGTGAACACTGAAGCTTTCTTT. The variable domain in full, with the rest retrieved from reference TRBV30 and TRBJ1-1, is SQTIHQWPATLVQPVGSPLSLECTVEGTSNPNLYWYRQAAGRGLQLLFYSVGIGQISSEVPQNLSASRPQDRQFILSSKKLLLSDSGFYLCAWRQDSVNTEAFFGQGTRLTVV.

The chain uses TRBV30 and TRBJ1-2; no reliable D call. This CDR3 spans 12 amino acids. The V end was cut by 5 bases, the J end by 8 bases, with 15 bases between. The germline CDR1 and CDR2 sequences are GTSNPN and SVGIG (reference sequence). DNA for the CDR3: TGTGCCTGGGCCTGGATGTCAGGCGGCTACACCTTC. Translation gives CAWAWMSGGYTF.

The rearrangement links TRBV30 to TRBJ1-5; D gene ambiguous. This CDR3 is 13 amino acids long. Germline values: CDR1 GTSNPN, CDR2 SVGIG (reference sequence). V shed 2 bases and J shed 5 bases, with 10 bases lying between them. CDR3 region: CAWSLSLDQPQHF. The CDR3 DNA follows: TGTGCCTGGAGTCTCTCTTTAGATCAGCCCCAGCATTTT. Full variable domain (outside the CDR3, taken from reference TRBV30 and TRBJ1-5): SQTIHQWPATLVQPVGSPLSLECTVEGTSNPNLYWYRQAAGRGLQLLFYSVGIGQISSEVPQNLSASRPQDRQFILSSKKLLLSDSGFYLCAWSLSLDQPQHFGDGTRLSIL.

This chain links TRBV11-2 with TRBJ2-7, with 8 bases fitting TRBD1. Germline CDR1 SGHAT, CDR2 FQNNGV. The CDR3 length is 16 residues. V trimming: 5 bases; J trimming: 4 bases; junction bases outside the gene matches: 13. The CDR3 DNA is TGTGCCAGCAGCCGCCAACAGGGGGTTGCGGGGTACGAGCAGTACTTC. Its protein is CASSRQQGVAGYEQYF.